A selection of T cell receptor beta chains follows, all from one sample in a study of T cells in Graves' hyperthyroidism and ophthalmopathy. In TCRdb, the multiplex PCR reads were re-called with MiXCR into one record per CDR3 protein. The sample records approximately 430,000 distinct CDR3 sequences, about 15% being singletons. Sequencing was carried out using blood. These receptors were taken from a woman aged 18-35 years with Graves' hyperthyroidism. CDR3s include the opening cysteine and the closing phenylalanine or tryptophan. Fields, in order: V gene, D gene, CDR3 protein. D genes are given only for firm matches.

V gene: TRBV20-1
D gene: TRBD2
CDR3 protein: CSAPVGAGGTYEQYF

V gene: TRBV6-5
D gene: -
CDR3 protein: CASSYPGGSDHPLEKLFF

V gene: TRBV10-3
D gene: TRBD1
CDR3 protein: CATTGTGVTGELFF

V gene: TRBV7-3
D gene: -
CDR3 protein: CASSLPGADTQYF

V gene: TRBV2
D gene: -
CDR3 protein: CASSESGDTQYF

V gene: TRBV20-1
D gene: TRBD1
CDR3 protein: CSAPGQPNTGELFF

V gene: TRBV2
D gene: TRBD1
CDR3 protein: CASSGTGGLGGAFF

V gene: TRBV10-2
D gene: TRBD1
CDR3 protein: CASGRWTGGSGEQYF

V gene: TRBV14
D gene: -
CDR3 protein: CASSQEVGRYNEQFF

V gene: TRBV7-9
D gene: TRBD2
CDR3 protein: CASSPTSLAGDQYF

V gene: TRBV6-2/TRBV6-3
D gene: -
CDR3 protein: CASSYLTGRASGGTGELFF

V gene: TRBV19
D gene: TRBD2
CDR3 protein: CASSPQLAGGPNEQFF

V gene: TRBV12-3/TRBV12-4
D gene: TRBD1
CDR3 protein: CASSLGAGGIEAFF

V gene: TRBV20-1
D gene: TRBD2
CDR3 protein: CSARGSGGRSDTQYF

V gene: TRBV28
D gene: -
CDR3 protein: CASSSKTSGIHSYEQYF

V gene: TRBV6-6
D gene: TRBD1
CDR3 protein: CASSYGTEETQYF

V gene: TRBV6-4
D gene: -
CDR3 protein: CASSAGQSSGANVLTF

V gene: TRBV6-1
D gene: TRBD1
CDR3 protein: CASSERGTANYGYTF

V gene: TRBV4-1
D gene: -
CDR3 protein: CASGNIMNTEAFF

V gene: TRBV15
D gene: TRBD2
CDR3 protein: CATSRDLSGGLYNEQFF

V gene: TRBV2
D gene: TRBD2
CDR3 protein: CASSEDGGGGLAMASIQYF

V gene: TRBV7-3
D gene: TRBD2
CDR3 protein: CASKAGGAGDTQYF

V gene: TRBV5-1
D gene: TRBD1
CDR3 protein: CASSLSAGQGRNTIYF

V gene: TRBV14
D gene: -
CDR3 protein: CASSQDHRRGPHSNQPQHF

V gene: TRBV5-1
D gene: -
CDR3 protein: CASSLVQGNTDTQYF

V gene: TRBV3-1
D gene: -
CDR3 protein: CASSQEGHYGYTF

V gene: TRBV5-6
D gene: -
CDR3 protein: CASSLTGVLWEQYF

V gene: TRBV4-1
D gene: TRBD1
CDR3 protein: CASSQDRGFSPSYEHYF

V gene: TRBV6-1
D gene: TRBD1
CDR3 protein: CASSEGTGGSHEQYF

V gene: TRBV7-9
D gene: -
CDR3 protein: CASSYPEQGDTEAFF

V gene: TRBV12-3/TRBV12-4
D gene: -
CDR3 protein: CASSLDGNSNQPQHF

V gene: TRBV13
D gene: TRBD2
CDR3 protein: CASTSGRQETQYF

V gene: TRBV6-1
D gene: TRBD1
CDR3 protein: CASSYEGQNGYTF

V gene: TRBV20-1
D gene: -
CDR3 protein: CSARDEGLGQYF

V gene: TRBV20-1
D gene: -
CDR3 protein: CSARESGFNSPLHF

V gene: TRBV18
D gene: TRBD1
CDR3 protein: CASSLRLWTGRPYEQYF

V gene: TRBV27
D gene: -
CDR3 protein: CACGRVASGTQYF

V gene: TRBV7-9
D gene: -
CDR3 protein: CASSLGVDPFF

V gene: TRBV7-3
D gene: TRBD2
CDR3 protein: CASSLSGGALGLSYNEQFF

V gene: TRBV20-1
D gene: TRBD2
CDR3 protein: CSARDYQISGEQFF

V gene: TRBV7-9
D gene: -
CDR3 protein: CASSFDRSNTEAFF

V gene: TRBV7-9
D gene: TRBD2
CDR3 protein: CASSLAIGLAVQVDTQYF

V gene: TRBV24-1
D gene: TRBD1
CDR3 protein: CATSGSQGQGNNEQYF

V gene: TRBV18
D gene: TRBD2
CDR3 protein: CASSPPGTSGAQFF

V gene: TRBV27
D gene: TRBD1
CDR3 protein: CASSFRGTDSYEQYF

V gene: TRBV2
D gene: -
CDR3 protein: CASTTRGGRQPQHF

V gene: TRBV6-1
D gene: -
CDR3 protein: CASRNNGETEAFF

V gene: TRBV12-3/TRBV12-4
D gene: -
CDR3 protein: CASSLSGGITGELFF

V gene: TRBV10-3
D gene: -
CDR3 protein: CAISEKYEQYF

V gene: TRBV2
D gene: TRBD1
CDR3 protein: CASRTGGLGDDSSSYNEQFF

V gene: TRBV28
D gene: -
CDR3 protein: CASSLWPYNSPLHF

V gene: TRBV12-3/TRBV12-4
D gene: -
CDR3 protein: CASRSTASGEKLFF

V gene: TRBV5-5
D gene: TRBD1
CDR3 protein: CASSLRTGLEGYGYTF

V gene: TRBV12-3/TRBV12-4
D gene: TRBD1
CDR3 protein: CASSWAATGKYGYTF

V gene: TRBV5-8
D gene: -
CDR3 protein: CASSENYNQPQHF

V gene: TRBV6-1
D gene: -
CDR3 protein: CASSEAGGGSYEQYF

V gene: TRBV12-3/TRBV12-4
D gene: TRBD1
CDR3 protein: CASSLTGVTTEAFF